A single sample is the source of the 10 T cell receptor beta chains below, sequenced in a study of cytomegalovirus exposure and HLA in healthy donors (dated by TCRdb to 2016 to 2017). To prepare the library, the immunoSEQ multiplex PCR assay was applied. For the multiplex PCR, a mixture combining 60 forward primers for TCR Vbeta segments and 13 reverse primers for TCR Jbeta segments was used. TCRdb took this table from immuneACCESS and kept in-frame rearrangements with V and J called. Such tables lack part of the clones; where checked against another copy, unresolved V genes explain under half of the gap, and the rest is unexplained. A total of around 130,000 clones appear in this sample, about 81% of them only once. The ten top clones hold about 1.8% of the sample. The sample was PBMCs. These receptors all stem from a man aged 40-55 years in good health and CMV-seronegative.

The genes are TRBV7-9 and TRBJ1-2, with D possibly matching TRBD1 (5 bases). Germline V CDR1 and CDR2: SEHNR, FQNEAQ (reference sequence). V lost 5 bases, J lost 6 bases, and 10 bases lay in between. The CDR3 runs 12 residues. CDR3 residues: CASSLQGHGYTF. CDR3 DNA sequence: TGTGCCAGCAGCCTGCAGGGTCATGGCTACACCTTC. Drawing the rest from reference TRBV7-9 and TRBJ1-2, the complete variable domain is DTGVSQNPRHKITKRGQNVTFRCDPISEHNRLYWYRQTLGQGPEFLTYFQNEAQLEKSRLLSDRFSAERPKGSFSTLEIQRTEQGDSAMYLCASSLQGHGYTFGSGTRLTVV.

The chain carries TRBV6-5 and TRBJ1-1; TRBD1 matches at 8 bases. Unmatched junction bases numbered 7, after V lost 7 bases and J lost 0 bases. Germline-derived CDR1 and CDR2 are MNHEY and SVGAGI. This CDR3 region has 15 residues. The CDR3 nucleotides read TGTGCCAGCAAACGACAGGGGACTATGAACACTGAAGCTTTCTTT. As protein: CASKRQGTMNTEAFF.

This rearrangement joins TRBV7-2 to TRBJ2-7; D might be TRBD2 (7 bases). V shed 6 bases and J shed 3 bases, with 15 bases lying between them. The CDR3 covers 14 residues. Germline values: CDR1 SGHTA, CDR2 FQGNSA. The CDR3 spells CASRGGGAHYEQYF. CDR3 nucleotides: TGTGCCAGCAGGGGAGGGGGGGCCCACTACGAGCAGTACTTC.

The chain combines TRBV19 with TRBJ1-2; TRBD1 agrees at 9 bases. The CDR3 extends over 16 amino acids. The junction had 8 bases not matched to a gene; V was cut back by 2 bases and J by 4 bases. Germline V gene lookup returns CDR1 LNHDA and CDR2 SQIVND (reference sequence). CDR3 DNA: TGTGCCAGTAGTATAAAGTGGGGACAGGGAGTCTATGGCTACACCTTC. Residues: CASSIKWGQGVYGYTF. The complete variable domain, with remaining parts taken from reference TRBV19 and TRBJ1-2, reads DGGITQSPKYLFRKEGQNVTLSCEQNLNHDAMYWYRQDPGQGLRLIYYSQIVNDFQKGDIAEGYSVSREKKESFPLTVTSAQKNPTAFYLCASSIKWGQGVYGYTFGSGTRLTVV.

This chain uses TRBV2 with TRBJ2-7, with 7 bases matching TRBD1. This CDR3 is 14 amino acids long. Trimming cost V 6 bases and J 6 bases; bases outside gene matches: 11. Germline assignment: CDR1 SNHLY and CDR2 FYNNEI. CDR3 sequence reads: CASRDRQGRREQYF. The DNA for the CDR3 is TGTGCCAGCAGGGACCGACAGGGTCGGCGCGAGCAGTACTTC.

The chain recombines TRBV11-2 with TRBJ1-6; 8 positions match TRBD1. The CDR3 sequence is 15 residues long. The ends lost 6 bases at V and 7 bases at J; junction bases unmatched: 8. Germline V CDR1 and CDR2: SGHAT, FQNNGV. This CDR3 reads CASRTITGGNSPLHF. CDR3 nucleotide sequence: TGTGCCAGCAGGACCATCACAGGGGGGAATTCACCCCTCCACTTT. The full variable domain, rest sourced from reference TRBV11-2 and TRBJ1-6, is EAGVAQSPRYKIIEKRQSVAFWCNPISGHATLYWYQQILGQGPKLLIQFQNNGVVDDSQLPKDRFSAERLKGVDSTLKIQPAKLEDSAVYLCASRTITGGNSPLHFGNGTRLTVT.

The chain joins TRBV7-2 to TRBJ2-1; D is unresolved. The CDR3 length is 13 residues. Germline V gene sequence: CDR1 SGHTA, CDR2 FQGNSA. Trimming removed 2 bases from V and 6 bases from J, with 8 bases in between. This chain's CDR3 is CASSLWQVNEQFF. The CDR3, as DNA: TGTGCCAGCAGCTTATGGCAAGTCAATGAGCAGTTCTTC.

This clone was detected only once. The rearrangement uses TRBV2 and TRBJ1-3; 9 bases map to TRBD1. Germline V gene data show CDR1 as SNHLY and CDR2 as FYNNEI. This CDR3 spans 15 amino acids. V was pared by 0 bases and J by 7 bases, with 4 bases of the junction left unmatched. The CDR3 is CASSEATGTGNTIYF. The CDR3 region has the DNA TGTGCCAGCAGTGAAGCGACTGGGACAGGGAACACCATATATTTT. Combining the CDR3 with reference TRBV2 and TRBJ1-3 gives the whole variable domain EPEVTQTPSHQVTQMGQEVILRCVPISNHLYFYWYRQILGQKVEFLVSFYNNEISEKSEIFDDQFSVERPDGSNFTLKIRSTKLEDSAMYFCASSEATGTGNTIYFGEGSWLTVV.

J is TRBJ2-2 and V is TRBV4-2; D unclear. V shed 2 bases and J shed 1 base, with 5 bases lying between them. The germline V gene has CDR1 LGHNA and CDR2 YNFKEQ. The CDR3 is made up of 14 amino acids. The CDR3: CASSQPGNTGELFF. The CDR3 DNA is TGTGCCAGCAGCCAACCAGGGAACACCGGGGAGCTGTTTTTT.

The chain is built from TRBV5-1 and TRBJ2-1; TRBD2 matches at 9 bases. This CDR3 comprises 15 residues. With 8 bases clipped from V and 6 bases from J, the junction kept 12 bases outside the gene matches. Germline values: CDR1 SGHRS, CDR2 YFSETQ. The CDR3: CASKSQGAGGNEQFF. For the CDR3, the DNA is TGCGCCAGTAAATCTCAGGGAGCGGGGGGCAATGAGCAGTTCTTC.